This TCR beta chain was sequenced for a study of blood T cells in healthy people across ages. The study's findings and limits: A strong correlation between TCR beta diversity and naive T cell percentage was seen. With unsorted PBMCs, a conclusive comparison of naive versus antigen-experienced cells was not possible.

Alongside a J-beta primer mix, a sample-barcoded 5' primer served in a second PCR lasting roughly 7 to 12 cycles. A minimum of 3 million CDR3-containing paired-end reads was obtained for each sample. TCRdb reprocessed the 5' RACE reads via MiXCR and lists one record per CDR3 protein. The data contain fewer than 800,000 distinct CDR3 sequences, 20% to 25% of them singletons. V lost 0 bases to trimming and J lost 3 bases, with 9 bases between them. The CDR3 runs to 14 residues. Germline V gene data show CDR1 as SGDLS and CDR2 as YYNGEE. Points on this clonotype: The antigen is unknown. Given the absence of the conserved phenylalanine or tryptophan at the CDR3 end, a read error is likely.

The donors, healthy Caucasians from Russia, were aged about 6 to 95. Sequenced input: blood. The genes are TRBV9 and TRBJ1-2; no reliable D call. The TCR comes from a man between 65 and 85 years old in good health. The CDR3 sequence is CASSVEGLDYGYTL. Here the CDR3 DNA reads TGTGCCAGCAGCGTAGAAGGTCTAGACTATGGCTACACCCTC.